The 27 T cell receptor beta chains below come from one sample, sequenced in a study of tumor-infiltrating lymphocytes in primary liver carcinoma. TCR beta cDNA was reverse-transcribed from about 500 ng of total RNA. The reaction used a constant-region primer and ProtoScript II reverse transcriptase. The TCR beta library was amplified through three nested multiplex PCR rounds in a modified ARM-PCR procedure. TRBV1-TRBV30 forward primers paired with a C-beta reverse primer drove the first two PCR rounds, around 10 cycles each. TCRdb processed the multiplex PCR reads anew with MiXCR; each CDR3 protein has one entry. In the table there are almost 45,000 distinct CDR3 sequences, about 75% of which are singletons. Co-extraction yielded RNA and DNA from around 20-30 mg of unsorted bulk tissue. The sequencing input was tumor-adjacent normal liver tissue. These receptor sequences come from a woman aged 25 to 39 with primary liver carcinoma and hepatitis B virus infection.

Comments on this clonotype: This CDR3 is missing its conserved last phenylalanine or tryptophan, likely due to a read error. This chain uses TRBV6-1 with TRBJ1-1; no firm D call. The CDR3 extends over 14 amino acids. Trimming shortened V by 2 bases and J by 8 bases, and 15 bases separated the two germline ends. The V gene's germline CDR1 is MNHNS and CDR2 SASEGT. CDR3 sequence: CASSERVPFKEAFL. The CDR3 region has the DNA TGTGCCAGCAGTGAAAGAGTCCCCTTCAAGGAAGCTTTCCTT.

This clonotype has at least ten counts. The chain links TRBV29-1 to TRBJ1-5, with D perhaps matching TRBD1 (6 bases). V was trimmed by 6 bases and J by 3 bases, leaving 12 bases between them. Germline V gene lookup returns CDR1 SQVTM and CDR2 ANQGSEA. The CDR3 runs 13 residues. The CDR3 DNA is TGCAGCGTCGCCGGGACACACAATCAGCCCCAGCATTTT. It translates to CSVAGTHNQPQHF.

Turning to this clonotype: Germline and junction disagree at one end, which may indicate a read error. This chain uses TRBV5-1 with TRBJ1-1, with D perhaps TRBD1 (5 bases). CDR3 size: 14 residues. Germline V lookup: CDR1 SGHRS, CDR2 YFSETQ. Here the CDR3 DNA reads TGTGCCAGCAGCTTGGAGGGGACGCGCGGTCGGGCTTTCTTT. Protein: CASSLEGTRGRAFF.

With regard to this clonotype: One end of the junction is discordant with germline, which a read error may explain. This chain's CDR3 is CASGFGSRTSGDRWTGELFF. The CDR3 DNA reads as TGTGCCAGCGGTTTCGGGAGCAGGACTAGCGGGGACCGTTGGACCGGGGAGCTGTTTTTT. The chain employs TRBV12-3 or TRBV12-4 and TRBJ2-2, with 12 bases that match TRBD2. The CDR3 is 20 residues long.

With regard to this clonotype: Mismatch with germline at one junction end may stem from a read error. This chain connects TRBV5-4 to TRBJ2-5, with 9 bases aligning to TRBD2. This CDR3 is built from 15 residues. The germline CDR1 and CDR2 sequences are SGHNT and YYREEE (reference sequence). CDR3 region: CASSLGTSVQESQYF. CDR3 coding DNA: TGTGCCAGCAGCTTGGGGACTAGCGTACAAGAGAGCCAGTACTTC.

The chain uses TRBV7-9 and TRBJ1-5; TRBD1 matches at 8 bases. Trimming took 7 bases from V and 6 from J; bases not matched to a gene: 5. This CDR3 contains 13 residues. Germline-derived CDR1 and CDR2 are SEHNR and FQNEAQ (reference sequence). Written as DNA, the CDR3 is TGTGCCAGCATCCTGGACAGGGCTCAGCCCCAGCATTTT. It codes for CASILDRAQPQHF.

The chain carries TRBV4-1 and TRBJ2-1, with TRBD2 matching over 9 bases. Germline V gene data show CDR1 as MGHRA and CDR2 as YSYEKL. The CDR3 runs to 15 residues. After removal of 6 bases from V and 8 bases from J, the junction contained 11 bases not matched to a gene. The CDR3 coding sequence is TGCGCCAGCAGTCCATGGGTTAGCGGGAGTGATGAGCAGTTCTTC. Its protein product is CASSPWVSGSDEQFF.

A single count supports this clonotype. The rearrangement joins TRBV11-2 to TRBJ2-7; TRBD1 or TRBD2 may be the D gene (5 bases each). Looked up from germline, CDR1 is SGHAT and CDR2 is FQNNGV. Trimming cost V 6 bases and J 2 bases, with 23 bases left between them. This CDR3 spans 17 amino acids. CDR3 protein: CASRITGEGPWTYEQYF. Written as DNA, the CDR3 is TGTGCCAGCAGAATCACAGGAGAGGGCCCTTGGACCTACGAGCAGTACTTC.

This chain connects TRBV6-2 or TRBV6-3 to TRBJ2-3; D assignment may be TRBD1 or TRBD2 (5 bases each). Trimming cost V 10 bases and J 2 bases, with 13 bases left between them. Looked up from germline, CDR1 is MNHEY and CDR2 is SVGEGT. CDR3 size: 13 residues. CDR3: CATSTGPTDTQYF. As DNA, the CDR3 is TGTGCCACCAGCACGGGACCCACAGATACGCAGTATTTT.

A single count supports this clonotype. The conserved phenylalanine or tryptophan is not found at the CDR3 terminus, so this likely reflects a read error. Because the CDR3's place on the DNA is in doubt, the DNA is left out and the CDR3 is given as listed by TCRdb. The rearrangement uses TRBV4-3 and TRBJ2-2. The CDR3 is 12 amino acids in total, end residues counted. CDR1 is LGHNA, CDR2 YSLEER, per germline. Here the CDR3 reads CASKLGTGELFL.

A remark on this clonotype: One end of the junction is discordant with germline, which a read error may explain. The rearrangement links TRBV29-1 to TRBJ1-1; 11 bases match TRBD1. The CDR3 has 17 residues. CDR1 SQVTM and CDR2 ANQGSEA come from the germline V gene. The CDR3: CSAADSGTGGRGTKAFF. The CDR3 nucleotides are TGCAGCGCTGCTGATTCCGGGACAGGGGGACGGGGCACTAAAGCTTTCTTT.

There are many counts of this clonotype. The J gene is TRBJ1-5, the V gene TRBV7-8; D unclear. The CDR3 is 15 amino acids. CDR1 and CDR2 (germline): SGHVS, FQNEAQ. Trimming pared 5 bases from V and 7 bases from J, leaving 18 bases between. The CDR3 DNA follows: TGTGCCAGCAGCGGAACCCGGGGATACGAACAGCCCCAGCATTTT. Its protein is CASSGTRGYEQPQHF.

This clonotype has at least ten counts. This rearrangement joins TRBV29-1 to TRBJ2-1; D remains ambiguous. Deletions cut 3 bases from V and 10 bases from J, with 10 bases between. This CDR3 contains 11 residues. Germline CDR1 is SQVTM and CDR2 is ANQGSEA. CDR3 loop: CSVDSSLEQFF. The CDR3 nucleotides read TGCAGCGTTGACTCTTCTCTCGAGCAGTTCTTC.

As regards this clonotype: This may stem from a read error, because a much larger clone lies one nucleotide away. V usage is TRBV7-2 and J usage is TRBJ2-2; weak D call: TRBD1 (6 bases). The CDR3 contains 14 residues. CDR1 SGHTA and CDR2 FQGNSA come from the germline V gene. The CDR3 nucleotides read TGTGGCAGCAGACGGGACATCATCACCGGGGAGCTGTTTTTT. Translated: CGSRRDIITGELFF.

This clonotype has a count of ten or more. The V gene is TRBV28, the J gene TRBJ2-2; D may be TRBD2 (6 bases). CDR1 and CDR2 from the germline V gene are MDHEN and SYDVKM. The CDR3 has 16 residues. The ends were cut back, 6 bases at V and 3 bases at J, with 17 bases in the middle. The CDR3 spells CASSSLPGDYTGELFF. The DNA for the CDR3 is TGTGCCAGCAGCTCACTCCCGGGGGATTACACCGGGGAGCTGTTTTTT.

This clonotype was seen repeatedly, ten times or more. V and J are TRBV7-6 and TRBJ1-1; D uncertain. CDR1 and CDR2 (germline): SGHVS, FNYEAQ. The CDR3 is made up of 13 amino acids. With 3 bases removed from V and 4 bases from J, the gap between germline ends came to 9 bases. The CDR3 here is CASSLEAGTEAFF. The CDR3 DNA sequence: TGTGCCAGCAGCTTGGAGGCGGGCACTGAAGCTTTCTTT.

V and J are TRBV10-3 and TRBJ2-7; 7 bases agree with TRBD1. Germline V gene lookup returns CDR1 ENHRY and CDR2 SYGVKD. This CDR3 is built from 11 residues. In nucleotides, the CDR3 is TGTGTCACAGGGGTCTCGGGCAAGCAGTACTTC. Translated, it gives CVTGVSGKQYF.

This chain joins TRBV28 and TRBJ1-4; TRBD1 might be the D (5 bases). Germline CDR1 and CDR2: MDHEN and SYDVKM. Trimming left V 10 bases short and J 8 bases short, with 20 bases between. The CDR3 has 14 amino acids. The CDR3 sequence: CANRKGPRKEKLFF. The DNA of the CDR3 is TGTGCCAACAGGAAGGGACCGCGGAAAGAAAAACTGTTTTTT.

Regarding this clonotype: This may come from a read error, since a much larger clone is one base off. V and J are TRBV28 and TRBJ1-5, with a weak D call TRBD1 (5 bases). CDR1 and CDR2 (germline): MDHEN, SYDVKM. V was shortened by 6 bases and J by 5 bases, with 14 bases between the two germline ends. The CDR3 is 14 residues long. This CDR3 is CASRIRAAHQPQHF. The CDR3, as DNA: TGTGCCAGCAGAATCAGGGCAGCTCATCAGCCCCAGCATTTT.

The CDR3 region has the DNA TGTGCCAGCAGTTACCCGAAGGGGGGCGATGAGTTCTTC. It translates to CASSYPKGGDEFF. The chain uses TRBV6-6 and TRBJ2-1; D is perhaps TRBD1 or TRBD2 (6 bases each). This CDR3 is built from 13 residues. Germline CDR1 and CDR2: MNHNY and SVGAGI (reference sequence). The V gene lost 2 bases and the J gene lost 14 bases, with 16 bases spanning the gap.

V usage is TRBV6-2 or TRBV6-3 and J usage is TRBJ1-5; D ambiguous. Looked up from germline, CDR1 is MNHEY and CDR2 is SVGEGT. V shed 3 bases and J shed 9 bases, with 12 bases lying between them. This CDR3 comprises 13 residues. CDR3 amino acids: CASSYQGKLPQHF. Written as DNA, the CDR3 is TGTGCCAGCAGTTATCAAGGGAAGCTGCCCCAGCATTTT.

The chain links TRBV7-2 to TRBJ2-7; D not resolved. This CDR3 contains 16 residues. CDR1 is SGHTA, CDR2 FQGNSA, per germline. Trimming left V 5 bases short and J 2 bases short, with 19 bases between. CDR3 sequence: CASSPTPLVATYEQYF. As DNA, the CDR3 is TGTGCCAGCAGCCCTACCCCTCTAGTGGCGACCTACGAGCAGTACTTC.

Details on this clonotype: A read error may explain this, as a much larger clone is one base away. The chain is built from TRBV5-6 and TRBJ1-1; possible D gene TRBD1, 6 bases. CDR1 and CDR2 (germline): SGHDT, YYEEEE. This CDR3 is 13 amino acids long. Here the CDR3 DNA reads TGTACCAGCAGCTTTTGGGGCCGCAGGGGAGCTTTCTTT. Translation: CTSSFWGRRGAFF.

This clonotype showed up just once. The CDR3 does not end in the conserved phenylalanine or tryptophan, so this is likely a read error. The chain has TRBV6-2 or TRBV6-3 and TRBJ2-2; TRBD2 matches at 13 bases. CDR3 length: 15 amino acids. Germline V gene sequence: CDR1 MNHEY, CDR2 SVGEGT. The chain's CDR3 is CATSTSGRATGGLFS. The CDR3 nucleotides are TGTGCCACTAGTACTAGCGGGAGGGCCACCGGGGGGCTGTTTTCT.

On this clonotype itself: The conserved final phenylalanine or tryptophan is absent from the CDR3, which likely points to a read error. V and J are TRBV7-9 and TRBJ2-5; D might be TRBD2 (6 bases). Germline values: CDR1 SEHNR, CDR2 FQNEAQ (reference sequence). The CDR3 has 15 amino acids. The CDR3 region is CASSQGLNWGETQYL. CDR3 sequence (DNA): TGTGCTAGCAGCCAGGGACTCAACTGGGGAGAGACCCAGTACCTC.

Only a few counts were recorded for this clonotype. The CDR3 spells CASSKVGCQETQYF. CDR3 DNA: TGTGCCAGCAGCAAAGTGGGCTGCCAAGAGACCCAGTACTTC. The V and J genes are TRBV21-1 and TRBJ2-5. TRBV21-1 is flagged as a pseudogene. The CDR3 has 14 amino acids.

The rearrangement links TRBV29-1 to TRBJ1-2; D call uncertain. V gave up 4 bases and J gave up 6 bases, with 9 bases separating them. The germline CDR1 and CDR2 sequences are SQVTM and ANQGSEA. The CDR3 is 11 residues long. The CDR3 here is CSVVIGNGYTF. In nucleotides, the CDR3 is TGCAGCGTTGTGATTGGAAATGGCTACACCTTC. Together with reference TRBV29-1 and TRBJ1-2, the CDR3 gives the full variable domain: SAVISQKPSRDICQRGTSLTIQCQVDSQVTMMFWYRQQPGQSLTLIATANQGSEATYESGFVIDKFPISRPNLTFSTLTVSNMSPEDSSIYLCSVVIGNGYTFGSGTRLTVV.